The 8 T cell receptor beta chains given below trace back to one sample, sequenced in a study of PD-1 blockade in classical Hodgkin lymphoma (TCRdb year 2020). What the time point label conveys for this sample: cycle 4 day 1 (C4D1), after 5 to 7 weeks of nivolumab. Every trial patient had relapsed after autologous stem cell transplantation, and cohorts A, B and C differed in prior brentuximab vedotin exposure. Receptor libraries were prepared by the immunoSEQ multiplex PCR assay. As stored in TCRdb, this immuneACCESS dataset retains in-frame rearrangements with V and J assigned. A fraction of the clones does not appear; measured against another copy, unresolved V genes explain less than half of the discrepancy, and the remainder lacks a known reason. The sample table lists about 21,000 clones, more than 80% of them with a count of one. The ten largest make up 13% of the sample. The material was peripheral blood mononuclear cells (PBMCs), obtained before the fourth cycle of nivolumab. These receptors were taken from a human donor with classical Hodgkin lymphoma.

This clone was seen a single time. The rearrangement uses TRBV7-9 and TRBJ1-4; D is unclear. Germline V gene data show CDR1 as SEHNR and CDR2 as FQNEAQ (reference sequence). This CDR3 is built from 12 residues. V lost 3 bases, J lost 8 bases, and 7 bases lay in between. The CDR3 protein is CASSFQREKLFF. The CDR3 DNA sequence: TGTGCCAGCAGCTTTCAGCGGGAAAAACTGTTTTTT.

J is TRBJ2-3 and V is TRBV10-3; a weak D match, TRBD1 (5 bases). There are 15 residues in the CDR3. The germline V gene encodes CDR1 ENHRY and CDR2 SYGVKD. Trimming cost V 6 bases and J 2 bases, with 15 bases left between them. The CDR3 sequence is CAIRLDTRLTDTQYF. The CDR3 bases are TGTGCCATCAGGTTGGACACCCGTCTCACAGATACGCAGTATTTT.

V usage is TRBV7-9 and J usage is TRBJ1-1; D not resolved. CDR3 length equals 12 residues. V shed 5 bases and J shed 5 bases, with 9 bases lying between them. The germline V gene encodes CDR1 SEHNR and CDR2 FQNEAQ (reference sequence). The CDR3 region has the DNA TGTGCCAGCAGCGAATCCCGGACTGAAGCTTTCTTT. As protein: CASSESRTEAFF.

This chain connects TRBV2 to TRBJ1-3, with 8 bases lining up with TRBD1. Germline V gene lookup returns CDR1 SNHLY and CDR2 FYNNEI. V was clipped by 5 bases and J by 3 bases; unmatched bases: 6. CDR3 length equals 15 residues. The CDR3 DNA reads TGTGCCAGCAGTAGGGGACAGGTTGTTGGAAACACCATATATTTT. Translated: CASSRGQVVGNTIYF.

There are a few counts of this clone. The rearrangement joins TRBV9 to TRBJ2-4; D possibly uses TRBD1 or TRBD2 (5 bases each). CDR1 is SGDLS, CDR2 YYNGEE, per germline. The V and J ends lost 5 bases and 4 bases respectively, with 22 bases between them. CDR3 length: 17 residues. The CDR3 DNA reads as TGTGCCAGCAGTGGTGGATTAGAGGGGTGGGCAAAAAACATTCAGTACTTC. This translates into CASSGGLEGWAKNIQYF.

This chain joins TRBV11-2 and TRBJ2-5; 11 bases map to TRBD2. The length of the CDR3 is 17 residues. Trimming took 3 bases from V and 3 from J; bases not matched to a gene: 9. CDR1 SGHAT and CDR2 FQNNGV come from the germline V gene. CDR3 residues: CASSFGAGLAAEETQYF. CDR3 sequence (DNA): TGTGCCAGCAGCTTCGGGGCGGGACTAGCGGCGGAAGAGACCCAGTACTTC. Full variable domain (outside the CDR3, taken from reference TRBV11-2 and TRBJ2-5): EAGVAQSPRYKIIEKRQSVAFWCNPISGHATLYWYQQILGQGPKLLIQFQNNGVVDDSQLPKDRFSAERLKGVDSTLKIQPAKLEDSAVYLCASSFGAGLAAEETQYFGPGTRLLVL.

The chain recombines TRBV7-9 with TRBJ1-6, with D unclear. Germline V gene sequence: CDR1 SEHNR, CDR2 FQNEAQ (reference sequence). There are 16 residues in the CDR3. V lost 2 bases and J 5 bases, leaving 13 bases between the germline ends. This CDR3 reads CASSLSPAGNNSPLHF. CDR3 DNA: TGTGCCAGCAGCTTAAGTCCGGCGGGGAATAATTCACCCCTCCACTTT. Using reference TRBV7-9 and TRBJ1-6 for the parts outside the CDR3, the full variable domain is DTGVSQNPRHKITKRGQNVTFRCDPISEHNRLYWYRQTLGQGPEFLTYFQNEAQLEKSRLLSDRFSAERPKGSFSTLEIQRTEQGDSAMYLCASSLSPAGNNSPLHFGNGTRLTVT.

V and J are TRBV12-5 and TRBJ1-1; 7 bases are shared with TRBD1. The CDR3 totals 14 residues. From germline, CDR1 is LGHNT and CDR2 FRNRAP. V shed 6 bases and J 0 bases; nucleotides not matched to a gene: 4. The CDR3 reads CASGRDSMNTEAFF. The CDR3 DNA sequence: TGTGCTAGTGGACGGGACAGTATGAACACTGAAGCTTTCTTT.